This TCR beta chain was sequenced in a study of shared clonotypes between healthy human individuals. Study as a whole: Per-donor plates numbered three CD4 naive, three CD4 memory, two CD8 naive and one CD8 memory.

Naive CD8 cells lacked CD45RO, underwent positive selection for CCR7 and left out terminally differentiated effector memory CD45RA+ cells. There were only Caucasian adults among the donors, and all lived in Nashville, Tennessee. The CDR3 length is 14 residues. V was clipped by 2 bases and J by 0 bases; unmatched bases: 4. Germline CDR1 reads SQVTM; CDR2 reads ANQGSEA. Clones were sequenced by immunoSEQ multiplex PCR, and TCRdb holds only the in-frame ones, with some missing. Of around 2,100,000 clones listed, 85% to 95% are singletons. General study points: A reduction in generation probabilities was seen for non-shared clonotypes relative to those shared by all four donors.

This clone showed up just once. The antigen remains unidentified. This chain uses TRBV29-1 with TRBJ2-7; TRBD1 matches at 7 bases. The sequenced sample was naive CD8+ T cells sorted from blood. This TCR was sampled from a man aged 18-30 years in good health. CDR3 loop: CSVESRTGSYEQYF. The CDR3 DNA reads TGCAGCGTTGAAAGTAGGACAGGCTCCTACGAGCAGTACTTC.